What follows is one T cell receptor (beta chain) and its context. These data originate in a study of radiotherapy plus CTLA-4 blockade in lung cancer. Background on the study: An objective response was seen in roughly a sixth of patients, and disease control in around 33%.

Measured with immunoSEQ multiplex PCR; TCRdb has only the in-frame clones, and not every one. The sample has 55,000 to 80,000 clones, roughly 75% seen once; the top ten hold about 6.6%. The CDR3 sequence is 15 residues long. Between the trimmed V and J ends, which lost 0 bases and 7 bases, there was a span of 14 bases. CDR1 is SGDLS and CDR2 is YYNGEE in the germline V gene. The chain combines TRBV9 with TRBJ1-5, with D unclear. The receptor's source is a human donor with non-small cell lung cancer who had a complete response to radiotherapy plus ipilimumab. The sample here was peripheral blood, taken from a patient treated with radiotherapy plus ipilimumab. CDR3 loop: CASSVGPQEGQPQHF. CDR3 DNA sequence: TGTGCCAGCAGCGTAGGTCCCCAGGAGGGCCAGCCCCAGCATTTT.